This T cell receptor beta chain was sequenced in a study of CD8 T cells in Susac syndrome. Random hexamers were used to reverse transcribe about 0.45 to 1 ug of RNA. The TCR beta CDR3 was amplified by immunoSEQ multiplex PCR across 54 Vbeta, 13 Jbeta. Each CDR3 protein gets one entry after TCRdb re-called the immunoSEQ multiplex PCR reads with MiXCR. The table lists just over 300,000 distinct CDR3 sequences, around 90% of them singletons. TCR beta sequences were obtained from blood CD8+ and CD4+ T cells. The multiple sclerosis controls were treatment-naive patients, and their relapsing-remitting disease was stable or active. Negative isolation yielded the CD8+ and CD4+ T cells, while FACS enriched the TEMRA cells. Trimming removed 3 bases from V and 5 bases from J; junction bases left unmatched: 6. Germline-derived CDR1 and CDR2 are SGDLS and YYNGEE. The CDR3 is 16 amino acids.

The TCR sequence derives from a human donor with multiple sclerosis. The chain recombines TRBV9 with TRBJ2-1; 12 positions match TRBD2. The source material was CD4+ T cells from PBMCs. The CDR3 is CASSARLAGEDNEQFF. The CDR3, as DNA: TGTGCCAGCAGCGCCAGACTAGCGGGAGAGGACAATGAGCAGTTCTTC.